This TCR beta chain was profiled in a study of quantifying T cell responses using KT2 cells. The overall study: TCR alpha and beta constant-region primers primed reverse transcription of RNA.

V shed 4 bases, J shed 4 bases, and the junction held 6 bases outside the gene matches. CDR3 length: 17 amino acids. CDR1 and CDR2 (germline): MGHRA, YSYEKL. Each cDNA got a UMI-containing oligo ligated at its 3' end. The first PCR ran roughly 4 cycles with an equimolar RC1.1 and RC1.2 beta primer mix. MiXCR, applied by TCRdb to the UMI-ligation and nested PCR reads, yields one record per CDR3 protein. The table records around 50,000 distinct CDR3 sequences, around a tenth of them present only once. Sample: PBMCs spiked with cells of the T cell clone KT2. The chain has TRBV4-1 and TRBJ2-3, with 15 nucleotides matching TRBD2. The sequence was collected from a human donor. CDR3 DNA: TGCGCCAGCAGCCGGTCAGGACTAGCGGGGGGGGCAGATACGCAGTATTTT. It yields the protein CASSRSGLAGGADTQYF.